These 23 T cell receptor beta chains were sequenced from one sample in a study of cytomegalovirus exposure and HLA in healthy donors. In the PCR, 60 Vbeta and 13 Jbeta primers were used. This table comes from immunoSEQ multiplex PCR, and its TCRdb copy is limited to in-frame clones, with some not included. The table has under 150,000 clones, roughly two thirds seen once. Sequenced: PBMCs. These receptors all stem from a man aged 25-40 years in good health and CMV-seropositive.

V is TRBV5-1 and J is TRBJ2-1; possibly TRBD2 for D (6 bases). The germline V and J ends were trimmed by 3 bases and 7 bases, with 17 bases remaining between them. The CDR3 runs to 15 residues. The germline gives CDR1 SGHRS, CDR2 YFSETQ. CDR3 sequence: CASSWREEGWNEQFF. In DNA, the CDR3 is TGCGCCAGCAGCTGGCGGGAAGAGGGGTGGAATGAGCAGTTCTTC.

This chain uses TRBV6-1 with TRBJ1-5; 7 nucleotides match TRBD1. Germline V lookup: CDR1 MNHNS, CDR2 SASEGT. The junction had 5 bases not matched to a gene; V was cut back by 2 bases and J by 4 bases. The CDR3 runs 15 residues. The CDR3 loop reads CASSEWGQKNQPQHF. CDR3 sequence (DNA): TGTGCCAGCAGTGAATGGGGACAGAAAAATCAGCCCCAGCATTTT.

This rearrangement joins TRBV5-1 to TRBJ1-1; D perhaps matches TRBD1 (5 bases). CDR3 length: 15 amino acids. Germline V gene data show CDR1 as SGHRS and CDR2 as YFSETQ. V lost 4 bases and J lost 5, with 18 bases in between. CDR3 sequence (DNA): TGCGCCAGCAGCATCGGACATGGTTTGCTGACTGAAGCTTTCTTT. Translating it yields CASSIGHGLLTEAFF.

This clone appeared a few times. CDR3 in DNA: TGCAGCGTGGGTCCAGGGAGCAATCAGCCCCAGCATTTT. Its translation: CSVGPGSNQPQHF. The genes are TRBV29-1 and TRBJ1-5, with D tentatively TRBD1 (5 bases). The ends were cut back, 6 bases at V and 1 base at J, with 10 bases in the middle. Germline V gives CDR1 SQVTM, CDR2 ANQGSEA. The CDR3 runs to 13 residues.

This clone was counted a few times. Other DNA sequences from this sample encode an identical CDR3 as well. V is TRBV6-5 and J is TRBJ1-1; D not resolved. Germline values: CDR1 MNHEY, CDR2 SVGAGI. This CDR3 spans 14 amino acids. Trimming removed 0 bases from V and 5 bases from J, with 10 bases in between. The CDR3 spells CASSYSRGGTEAFF. In DNA, the CDR3 is TGTGCCAGCAGTTACTCGAGAGGAGGGACTGAAGCTTTCTTT.

The table lists this clone with a few counts. Germline and junction disagree at one end, which may indicate a read error. The chain couples TRBV30 to TRBJ1-6; D is unresolved. The CDR3 loop spans 11 amino acids. CDR1 is GTSNPN, CDR2 SVGIG, per germline (reference sequence). The CDR3 region is CAWTYDSPLPF. CDR3 DNA sequence: TGTGCCTGGACCTATGATTCACCCCTCCCCTTT.

The rearrangement uses TRBV11-2 and TRBJ2-1, with D possibly TRBD2 on 6 matching bases. The CDR3 is 14 amino acids. V lost 3 bases and J 4 bases, leaving 10 bases between the germline ends. Per the germline V gene, CDR1 is SGHAT and CDR2 is FQNNGV. The CDR3 DNA sequence: TGTGCCAGCAGCTTCCGGGACTGGTACAATGAGCAGTTCTTC. Translating gives CASSFRDWYNEQFF.

The gene calls are TRBV6-1 and TRBJ1-2; the D gene is possibly TRBD1 (6 bases). CDR1 is MNHNS, CDR2 SASEGT, per germline. With 5 bases removed from V and 6 bases from J, the gap between germline ends came to 16 bases. This CDR3 is 14 amino acids long. The CDR3 loop is CASSHRTEVHGYTF. The CDR3 region has the DNA TGTGCCAGCAGTCACCGGACAGAAGTCCATGGCTACACCTTC.

This clone has a handful of counts. J is TRBJ2-7 and V is TRBV5-4, with D unclear. CDR1 and CDR2 (germline): SGHNT, YYREEE (reference sequence). The CDR3 loop spans 14 amino acids. V was pared by 0 bases and J by 5 bases, with 12 bases between. CDR3 DNA: TGTGCCAGCAGCTTGGTAGCAGAGAACCACGAGCAGTACTTC. The encoded protein is CASSLVAENHEQYF. Drawing the rest from reference TRBV5-4 and TRBJ2-7, the complete variable domain is ETGVTQSPTHLIKTRGQQVTLRCSSQSGHNTVSWYQQALGQGPQFIFQYYREEENGRGNFPPRFSGLQFPNYSSELNVNALELDDSALYLCASSLVAENHEQYFGPGTRLTVT.

The V call is TRBV9, the J call TRBJ1-3; D possibly corresponds to TRBD1 (5 bases). Trimming cost V 0 bases and J 9 bases, with 16 bases left between them. The CDR3 spans 15 residues. The germline V gene has CDR1 SGDLS and CDR2 YYNGEE. Here the CDR3 reads CASSVGGQPKGTIYF. The CDR3, as DNA: TGTGCCAGCAGCGTAGGGGGCCAGCCTAAAGGCACCATATATTTT.

CDR3 DNA: TGCAGCGTGGGGCAGACAGCAACTAATGAAAAACTGTTTTTT. Translating it yields CSVGQTATNEKLFF. The chain carries TRBV29-1 and TRBJ1-4; a weak D match, TRBD1 (5 bases). Germline V gene lookup returns CDR1 SQVTM and CDR2 ANQGSEA. This CDR3 region has 14 residues. The V and J ends lost 6 bases and 0 bases respectively, with 11 bases between them.

This clone came up a few times. This chain uses TRBV5-1 with TRBJ1-3; a possible D gene is TRBD1 (5 bases). V lost 4 bases and J lost 0, with 14 bases in between. Germline lookup yields CDR1 SGHRS and CDR2 YFSETQ. This CDR3 contains 16 residues. CDR3 nucleotides: TGCGCCAGCAGCCGGATTACAGGAAACTCTGGAAACACCATATATTTT. Protein product: CASSRITGNSGNTIYF.

The rearrangement uses TRBV7-9 and TRBJ1-4; 10 nucleotides agree with TRBD1. The germline V gene encodes CDR1 SEHNR and CDR2 FQNEAQ (reference sequence). The CDR3 covers 15 residues. Trimming cost V 5 bases and J 7 bases; bases outside gene matches: 7. Here the CDR3 DNA reads TGTGCCAGCAGCCGATACGGACAGGGGGGTGAAAAACTGTTTTTT. Its translation is CASSRYGQGGEKLFF.

This clone was seen once. The gene calls are TRBV18 and TRBJ1-5; D might be TRBD1 (6 bases). CDR1 is KGHSH, CDR2 LQKENI, per germline. CDR3 size: 14 residues. Trimming shortened V by 2 bases and J by 3 bases, and 8 bases separated the two germline ends. CDR3 amino acids: CASSPGQLNQPQHF. The CDR3 nucleotides are TGTGCCAGCTCACCAGGACAGCTCAATCAGCCCCAGCATTTT.

The V and J genes are TRBV7-9 and TRBJ2-7; tentative D call: TRBD1 (5 bases). Germline CDR1 and CDR2: SEHNR and FQNEAQ (reference sequence). The CDR3 has 14 residues. V gave up 1 base and J gave up 6 bases, with 13 bases separating them. The CDR3 DNA reads TGTGCCAGCAGCTTAGAAGGGGAAAGGGGCGAGCAGTACTTC. It codes for CASSLEGERGEQYF.

The chain carries TRBV4-1 and TRBJ1-1; D is unresolved. This CDR3 contains 14 residues. Trimming stripped 1 base from V and 10 bases from J, with 16 bases between. The germline gives CDR1 MGHRA, CDR2 YSYEKL. CDR3: CASSQAMGDGRAFF. The CDR3 coding sequence is TGCGCCAGCAGCCAAGCCATGGGTGATGGGAGAGCTTTCTTT.

There are a few counts of this clone. CDR3 residues: CASSFGGFYNEQFF. DNA of the CDR3: TGTGCCAGCAGCTTTGGGGGGTTCTACAATGAGCAGTTCTTC. This sequence joins TRBV11-2 and TRBJ2-1; TRBD2 might be the D (6 bases). Looked up from germline, CDR1 is SGHAT and CDR2 is FQNNGV. V lost 3 bases, J lost 3 bases, and 9 bases lay in between. This CDR3 region has 14 residues.

Written as DNA, the CDR3 is TGTGCCAGCAGCTTACTGGGGGCAGGTACTCTGGACACCTTC. Translated, it gives CASSLLGAGTLDTF. The V call is TRBV7-9, the J call TRBJ1-2; maybe TRBD1 (6 bases). The CDR3 is made up of 14 amino acids. V was pared by 2 bases and J by 12 bases, with 19 bases between. CDR1 is SEHNR, CDR2 FQNEAQ, per germline (reference sequence).

The chain employs TRBV7-2 and TRBJ2-1, with 7 bases that match TRBD2. The CDR3 extends over 15 amino acids. Germline lookup yields CDR1 SGHTA and CDR2 FQGNSA. The J segment lost 3 bases and the V segment lost 4 bases, leaving 6 bases of the junction unmatched. CDR3 sequence: CASSWGLSNYNEQFF. For the CDR3, the DNA is TGTGCCAGCAGCTGGGGACTATCGAACTACAATGAGCAGTTCTTC.

The chain is built from TRBV5-6 and TRBJ2-7; possible D gene TRBD1, 6 bases. The ends were cut back, 1 base at V and 2 bases at J, with 16 bases in the middle. Looked up from germline, CDR1 is SGHDT and CDR2 is YYEEEE. CDR3 length equals 16 residues. CDR3 protein: CASSLQGWGRAYEQYF. The CDR3 DNA follows: TGTGCCAGCAGCTTGCAGGGGTGGGGCAGGGCCTACGAGCAGTACTTC. Together with reference TRBV5-6 and TRBJ2-7, the CDR3 gives the full variable domain: DAGVTQSPTHLIKTRGQQVTLRCSPKSGHDTVSWYQQALGQGPQFIFQYYEEEERQRGNFPDRFSGHQFPNYSSELNVNALLLGDSALYLCASSLQGWGRAYEQYFGPGTRLTVT.

This clone is a singleton in its sample. The rearrangement links TRBV4-3 to TRBJ2-3; 12 bases are shared with TRBD2. There are 20 residues in the CDR3. The ends lost 0 bases at V and 2 bases at J; junction bases unmatched: 12. The germline gives CDR1 LGHNA, CDR2 YSLEER. CDR3 nucleotide sequence: TGCGCCAGCAGCCAAGATTCGGGGACTAGCGGGTGGGGATACACAGATACGCAGTATTTT. Translation: CASSQDSGTSGWGYTDTQYF.

The chain employs TRBV19 and TRBJ1-2; TRBD1 matches at 9 bases. This CDR3 spans 15 amino acids. Germline V gene data show CDR1 as LNHDA and CDR2 as SQIVND (reference sequence). V dropped 7 bases and J dropped 3; count of bases not matched to a gene: 9. The CDR3 bases are TGTGCCAGTACCAGAAGACAGGGGGAAGACTATGGCTACACCTTC. The encoded protein is CASTRRQGEDYGYTF.

V usage is TRBV18 and J usage is TRBJ2-5, with D maybe TRBD1 (6 bases). From germline, CDR1 is KGHSH and CDR2 LQKENI. V was shortened by 0 bases and J by 2 bases, with 16 bases between the two germline ends. This CDR3 has 17 amino acids. CDR3 protein: CASSPPSGHPEQETQYF. In DNA, the CDR3 is TGTGCCAGCTCACCACCTTCGGGACATCCGGAACAAGAGACCCAGTACTTC.